The next 8 T cell receptor beta chains were all read from a single sample in a study of glioma-infiltrating T cells after dendritic cell vaccination. Time point noted: after dendritic cell vaccination, including at tumor progression/relapse. Method: immunoSEQ multiplex PCR; TCRdb's copy keeps in-frame clones and lacks some. The profile covers 85,000 to 100,000 clones, with 65% to 85% appearing a single time and 4.5% to 5.5% taken by the ten largest. Sequenced here: blood, sampled after dendritic cell vaccination. The receptors here all came from a human donor with glioblastoma.

The chain is built from TRBV10-3 and TRBJ2-6, with a tentative D call TRBD1 (6 bases). Germline loops: CDR1 ENHRY, CDR2 SYGVKD. Trimming pared 3 bases from V and 0 bases from J, leaving 12 bases between. The CDR3 is 17 residues long. Here the CDR3 DNA reads TGTGCCATCAGTGAAAAGACAGGTCCCTCTGGGGCCAACGTCCTGACTTTC. Translating gives CAISEKTGPSGANVLTF.

Turning to this clone: No conserved phenylalanine or tryptophan ends this CDR3, so it is likely a read error. No DNA is shown, since the ends of the CDR3 on it are uncertain; the CDR3 is the one TCRdb lists. V usage is TRBV6-6 and J usage is TRBJ1-1; whether TRBD1, the table's D call, matches the DNA was not checked. The CDR3 totals 12 residues, both ends included. The germline V gene encodes CDR1 MNHNY and CDR2 SVGAGI (reference sequence). This CDR3 reads CASSYRVGAATL.

The chain links TRBV2 to TRBJ2-3, with 13 bases that match TRBD2. The CDR3 runs to 15 residues. The ends lost 4 bases at V and 4 bases at J; junction bases unmatched: 2. Germline CDR1 is SNHLY and CDR2 is FYNNEI. The CDR3 DNA is TGTGCCAGCAGTGCACTAGCGGGAGGGTCAGATACGCAGTATTTT. As protein: CASSALAGGSDTQYF.

The rearrangement uses TRBV10-3 and TRBJ2-7; D might be TRBD1 (7 bases). Germline V gene lookup returns CDR1 ENHRY and CDR2 SYGVKD. The CDR3 extends over 13 amino acids. V was trimmed by 8 bases and J by 3 bases, leaving 14 bases between them. CDR3 in amino acids: CAIGGGMGYEQYF. CDR3 bases: TGTGCCATCGGAGGGGGCATGGGCTACGAGCAGTACTTC.

This chain joins TRBV29-1 and TRBJ1-2; tentatively, D is TRBD1 (6 bases). CDR1 SQVTM and CDR2 ANQGSEA come from the germline V gene. The CDR3 spans 13 residues. The V and J ends lost 0 bases and 8 bases respectively, with 13 bases between them. CDR3 loop: CSVEEYRVGGYTF. The CDR3 DNA follows: TGCAGCGTTGAAGAATACAGGGTGGGCGGCTACACCTTC.

The chain links TRBV7-2 to TRBJ2-3, with TRBD2 identical over 11 bases. The CDR3 totals 18 residues. V was pared by 2 bases and J by 1 base, with 8 bases of the junction left unmatched. CDR1 and CDR2 (germline): SGHTA, FQGNSA. The CDR3 region has the DNA TGTGCCAGCAGCTTACGCCGGGGTAGCGGGGGGGGCACAGATACGCAGTATTTT. It yields the protein CASSLRRGSGGGTDTQYF.

This sequence joins TRBV28 and TRBJ1-2, with D possibly TRBD1 on 5 matching bases. The CDR3 runs 14 residues. Germline V gene sequence: CDR1 MDHEN, CDR2 SYDVKM. V gave up 3 bases and J gave up 4 bases, with 12 bases separating them. CDR3 coding DNA: TGTGCCAGCAGTTTGAGCGGGACGATCTATGGCTACACCTTC. It translates to CASSLSGTIYGYTF.

The chain combines TRBV27 with TRBJ1-5; 8 bases line up with TRBD1. CDR1 and CDR2 (germline): MNHEY, SMNVEV (reference sequence). The CDR3 is 15 amino acids. V lost 6 bases and J lost 2; bases outside the gene matches: 6. The CDR3 sequence is CASRLDRAGNQPQHF. In nucleotides, the CDR3 is TGTGCCAGCAGACTGGACAGGGCAGGCAATCAGCCCCAGCATTTT.